The T cell receptor beta chain described here comes from a study of blood T cells in healthy people across ages. Regarding the study as a whole: There was no known CMV status for donors, so expanded clonotype changes were possibly confounded.

Turning to this clonotype: What it recognizes is unknown.

A sample-barcoded 5' primer and a J-beta primer mix were used in a second PCR of roughly 6 to 11 cycles. TCRdb itself ran the 5' RACE reads through MiXCR, one entry per CDR3 protein. The sample contains 550,000 to 650,000 distinct CDR3 sequences, roughly a quarter of which appear only once. This CDR3 has 16 amino acids. Germline V CDR1 and CDR2: LGHNA, YNFKEQ. The ends lost 4 bases at V and 3 bases at J; junction bases unmatched: 5. A further study also used this sample, focusing on T cells of mothers and their children. In that study: Reads recorded for TCR beta CDR3 numbered over 8 million per mother and about 3 million per child. Whether pairs are related or unrelated, thymic selection shapes their TCR recombination output in much the same way.

The sequenced sample was blood. The source of this sequence is a boy between 2 and 15 years old in good health. The chain combines TRBV4-2 with TRBJ2-1; 11 positions agree with TRBD2. CDR3 amino acids: CASSPLAGGHYNEQFF. DNA for the CDR3: TGTGCCAGCAGCCCTCTAGCGGGGGGCCACTACAATGAGCAGTTCTTC.